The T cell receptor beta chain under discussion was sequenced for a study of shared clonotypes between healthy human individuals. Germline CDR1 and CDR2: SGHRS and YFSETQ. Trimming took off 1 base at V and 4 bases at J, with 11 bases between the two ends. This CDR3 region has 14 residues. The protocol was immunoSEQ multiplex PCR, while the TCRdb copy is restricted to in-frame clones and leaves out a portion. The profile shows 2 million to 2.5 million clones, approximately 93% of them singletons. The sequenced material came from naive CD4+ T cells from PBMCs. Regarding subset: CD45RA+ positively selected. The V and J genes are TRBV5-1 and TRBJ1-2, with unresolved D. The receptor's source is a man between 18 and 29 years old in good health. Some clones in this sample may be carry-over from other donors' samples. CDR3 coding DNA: TGCGCCAGCAGCTTGAATGAACGAAGCTATGGCTACACCTTC. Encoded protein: CASSLNERSYGYTF.